The next 10 T cell receptor beta chains were all read from a single sample in a study of CD8 T cells in Susac syndrome. RNA, at roughly 0.5 to 1 ug, was reverse transcribed with random hexamers. Using its own MiXCR run on the immunoSEQ multiplex PCR reads, TCRdb lists one record per CDR3 protein. In the table there are hundreds of thousands of distinct CDR3 sequences, over 90% of which are singletons. The sequencing input was CD4+ T cells from PBMCs. These receptor sequences come from a human donor with Susac syndrome.

V gene TRBV25-1 combines with J gene TRBJ2-7; D not certain. Deletions cut 2 bases from V and 6 bases from J, with 11 bases between. The CDR3 has 13 amino acids. Per germline, CDR1 MGHDK and CDR2 SYGVNS. CDR3 protein: CASSELGLSEQYF. The CDR3 nucleotides read TGTGCCAGCAGTGAACTAGGGTTGAGCGAGCAGTACTTC.

In this sample, this clonotype turned up once. V gene TRBV27 combines with J gene TRBJ2-5; D ambiguous. This CDR3 is 13 amino acids long. V dropped 0 bases and J dropped 5 bases, with 7 bases sitting between them. Germline lookup yields CDR1 MNHEY and CDR2 SMNVEV (reference sequence). CDR3 loop: CASSLSFPETQYF. Written as DNA, the CDR3 is TGTGCCAGCAGTTTATCGTTTCCGGAGACCCAGTACTTC.

J is TRBJ2-3 and V is TRBV20-1; 7 bases are a match to TRBD2. The trim removed 2 bases at V and 4 bases at J, leaving 12 bases unmatched. Germline CDR1 is DFQATT and CDR2 is SNEGSKA (reference sequence). CDR3 length: 16 residues. The CDR3 spells CSARTPGGGGPDTQYF. The CDR3 bases are TGCAGTGCTAGAACCCCGGGGGGTGGGGGTCCAGATACGCAGTATTTT.

The rearrangement joins TRBV25-1 to TRBJ2-3, with D unclear. Germline values: CDR1 MGHDK, CDR2 SYGVNS. V shed 4 bases and J shed 3 bases, with 11 bases lying between them. This CDR3 has 14 amino acids. DNA for the CDR3: TGTGCCAGCAGTGGGCCAGACTGGACAGATACGCAGTATTTT. Encoded protein: CASSGPDWTDTQYF.

The chain carries TRBV9 and TRBJ2-7, with TRBD1 matching 7 bases. J gave up 6 bases and V 4 bases, and 16 bases lay outside the gene matches. Germline CDR1 SGDLS, CDR2 YYNGEE. The CDR3 runs 16 residues. DNA for the CDR3: TGTGCCAGCAGCCCGCTGGGACAGAAGTCTCAGCGCGAGCAGTACTTC. This codes for CASSPLGQKSQREQYF.

This clonotype showed up just once. The chain recombines TRBV12-3 or TRBV12-4 with TRBJ1-2; D gene unclear. This CDR3 contains 14 residues. V lost 7 bases, J lost 6 bases, and 18 bases lay in between. This chain's CDR3 is CASTQWHGDDGYTF. The CDR3 bases are TGTGCCAGCACCCAGTGGCACGGGGATGATGGCTACACCTTC.

J is TRBJ1-6 and V is TRBV19; 9 bases are a match to TRBD1. Germline CDR1 is LNHDA and CDR2 is SQIVND (reference sequence). CDR3 size: 13 residues. After removal of 9 bases from V and 10 bases from J, the junction contained 7 bases not matched to a gene. Here the CDR3 DNA reads TGTGCCAGCAGGACAGGGGAGGACTCACCCCTCCACTTT. Protein: CASRTGEDSPLHF.

V gene TRBV27 combines with J gene TRBJ1-2; 9 positions match TRBD1. The CDR3 is made up of 14 amino acids. V lost 6 bases to trimming and J lost 8 bases; unmatched junction nucleotides: 10. CDR1 and CDR2 (germline): MNHEY, SMNVEV (reference sequence). This CDR3 is CASRGTGSLYGYTF. The CDR3 DNA reads TGTGCCAGCAGAGGGACAGGGAGTCTGTACGGCTACACCTTC.

The chain recombines TRBV12-3 or TRBV12-4 with TRBJ2-1; 7 bases are shared with TRBD2. There are 13 residues in the CDR3. V trimming: 8 bases; J trimming: 8 bases; junction bases outside the gene matches: 9. DNA of the CDR3: TGTGCCAGCGGAGCGGGGAATAAGGATGAGCAGTTCTTC. This sequence encodes CASGAGNKDEQFF.

This clonotype came up once. The V gene is TRBV7-3, the J gene TRBJ2-1; no clear D. Trimming shortened V by 2 bases and J by 11 bases, and 13 bases separated the two germline ends. Germline V lookup: CDR1 SGHTA, CDR2 FQGTGA. The CDR3 loop spans 13 amino acids. For the CDR3, the DNA is TGTGCCAGCAGCTTAGGACGCCACAACCAGCAGTTCTTC. Translating gives CASSLGRHNQQFF. Full variable domain (rest looked up from reference TRBV7-3 and TRBJ2-1): GAGVSQTPSNKVTEKGKYVELRCDPISGHTALYWYRQSLGQGPEFLIYFQGTGAADDSGLPNDRFFAVRPEGSVSTLKIQRTERGDSAVYLCASSLGRHNQQFFGPGTRLTVL.